This TCR beta chain was retrieved from a study of cytomegalovirus exposure and HLA in healthy donors. Whole-study findings and limits: Excluded: some indistinguishable V segments such as TRBV6-2 and TRBV6-3. HLA restriction was apparent for most CMV-associated TCR beta chains in a later analysis. After further analysis at a later stage, 16,951 TCR beta sequences were associated with HLA alleles at 0.05 false discovery rate.

This clone was seen just once. Its specificity is unknown. Vbeta (60) and Jbeta (13) primers were used in the PCR. Authors' analysis steps: There were about 80 million unique TCR beta chains by a later count, and about 11 million of them were shared. The assay was immunoSEQ multiplex PCR, and TCRdb's table has in-frame clones only and misses some. V and J calls and clone size are as listed in that table; D and trimming were resolved from the DNA. This table holds 150,000 to 200,000 clones, about 80% found once. Germline assignment: CDR1 SGDLS and CDR2 YYNGEE. The CDR3 spans 15 residues. Unmatched junction bases numbered 5, after V lost 2 bases and J lost 5 bases.

Material for sequencing was PBMCs. The chain uses TRBV9 and TRBJ2-7, with TRBD1 identical over 12 bases. The sequence derives from a man aged 25-45 years in good health and CMV-seropositive. The DNA of the CDR3 is TGTGCCAGCAGCGTCGGGACAGGGGGCGGGAACGAGCAGTACTTC. This translates into CASSVGTGGGNEQYF.